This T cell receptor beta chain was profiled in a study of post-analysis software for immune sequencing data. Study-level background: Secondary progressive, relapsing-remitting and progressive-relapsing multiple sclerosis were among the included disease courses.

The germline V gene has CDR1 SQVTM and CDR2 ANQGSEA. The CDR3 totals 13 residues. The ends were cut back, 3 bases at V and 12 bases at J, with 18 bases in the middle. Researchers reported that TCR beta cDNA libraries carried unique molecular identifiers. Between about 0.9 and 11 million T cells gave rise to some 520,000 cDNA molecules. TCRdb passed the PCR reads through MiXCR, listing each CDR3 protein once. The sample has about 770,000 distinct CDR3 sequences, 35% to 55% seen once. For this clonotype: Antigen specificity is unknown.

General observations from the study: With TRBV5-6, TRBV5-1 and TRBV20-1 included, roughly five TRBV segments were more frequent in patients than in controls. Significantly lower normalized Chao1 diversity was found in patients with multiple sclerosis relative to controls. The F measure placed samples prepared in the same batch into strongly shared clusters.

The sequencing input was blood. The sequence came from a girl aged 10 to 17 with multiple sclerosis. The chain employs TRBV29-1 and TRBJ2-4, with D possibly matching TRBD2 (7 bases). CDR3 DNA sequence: TGCAGCGTTGAGTTAGGGGGAGGGATACGTCAGTACTTC. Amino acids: CSVELGGGIRQYF.